This T cell receptor (beta chain) originates from a study of T-cell reconstitution after alpha-beta-depleted transplantation in children. Broader study findings: One year post-transplant, T-cell counts and diversity were largely derived from T cells produced anew. Surviving recipient T cells and intrathymic progenitors accounted for some patients' high TCRbeta diversity at day 60.

This sample's TCRbeta library carried unique molecular identifier barcodes. In TCRdb, the PCR reads were re-called with MiXCR into one record per CDR3 protein. The sample lists around 500,000 distinct CDR3 sequences, 23% occurring once. This CDR3 spans 14 amino acids. Regarding this clonotype: Its antigen is still unknown. A junction end diverges from the germline sequence, so it may reflect a read error.

The clonotype originates from a boy in the first two years of life who had a stem cell transplant for acute myeloid leukemia, so the T cells may come from the graft donor. The material sequenced was PBMCs, mostly from graft donor cells, taken 360 days after TCRalphabeta/CD19-depleted stem cell transplant. The chain links TRBV12-3 or TRBV12-4 to TRBJ2-3, with D possibly TRBD1 on 6 matching bases. The CDR3 loop is CASSLGHFTDTQFF. The CDR3 region has the DNA TGTGCCAGCAGTTTGGGACACTTCACAGATACGCAGTTTTTT.